This T cell receptor (beta chain) appears in the sequencing data of a study of blood T cell repertoires in COVID-19. Study background: Samples of COVID-19 (acute and convalescent) were obtained from the United States, Italy and Spain. T cells, B-cell-depleted T cells, or PBMCs supplied cDNA or gDNA.

This clone was seen a handful of times. Per the germline V gene, CDR1 is SQVTM and CDR2 is ANQGSEA. CDR3 length equals 12 residues. Trimming stripped 6 bases from V and 2 bases from J, with 9 bases between. In the source study's methods: Amplification from reference gene primers served as the basis for estimated nucleated cell counts. The protocol was immunoSEQ multiplex PCR, while the TCRdb copy is restricted to in-frame clones and leaves out a portion. V, J and clone size reflect that table, while D and trimming were determined from the DNA. The repertoire holds hundreds of thousands of clones, more than 60% seen once, with roughly 4% in the top ten.

The chain is built from TRBV29-1 and TRBJ2-3, with D possibly TRBD2 on 5 matching bases. Sequenced input: peripheral blood. The sequence came from a woman in her forties with active or convalescent COVID-19. In DNA form, the CDR3 reads TGCAGCGTGGGGAGAGTCACAGATACGCAGTATTTT. Translation: CSVGRVTDTQYF.